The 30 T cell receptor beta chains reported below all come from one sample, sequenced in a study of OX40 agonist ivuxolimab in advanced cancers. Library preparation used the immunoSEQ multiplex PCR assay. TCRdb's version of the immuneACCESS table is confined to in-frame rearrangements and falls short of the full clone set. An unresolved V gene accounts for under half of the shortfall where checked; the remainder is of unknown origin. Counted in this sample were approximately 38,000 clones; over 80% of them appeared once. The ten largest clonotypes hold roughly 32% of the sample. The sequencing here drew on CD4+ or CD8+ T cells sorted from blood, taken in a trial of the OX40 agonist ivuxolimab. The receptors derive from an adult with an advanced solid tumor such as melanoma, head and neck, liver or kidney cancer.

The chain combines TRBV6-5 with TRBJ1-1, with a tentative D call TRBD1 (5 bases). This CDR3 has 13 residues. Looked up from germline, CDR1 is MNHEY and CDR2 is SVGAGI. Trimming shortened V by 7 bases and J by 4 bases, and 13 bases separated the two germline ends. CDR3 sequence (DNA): TGTGCCAGCAACCATGGAGGGGTCACTGAAGCTTTCTTT. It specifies CASNHGGVTEAFF.

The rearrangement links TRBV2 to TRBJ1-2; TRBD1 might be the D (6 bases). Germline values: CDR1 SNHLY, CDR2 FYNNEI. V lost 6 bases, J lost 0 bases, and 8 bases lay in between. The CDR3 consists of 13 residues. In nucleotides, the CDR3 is TGTGCCAGCAGGAGGGGGACTAACTATGGCTACACCTTC. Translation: CASRRGTNYGYTF.

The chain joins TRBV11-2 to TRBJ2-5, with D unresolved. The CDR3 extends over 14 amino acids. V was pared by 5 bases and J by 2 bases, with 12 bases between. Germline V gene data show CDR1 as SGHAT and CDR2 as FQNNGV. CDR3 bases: TGTGCCAGCAGCCGGACCACAGTACAAGAGACCCAGTACTTC. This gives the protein CASSRTTVQETQYF.

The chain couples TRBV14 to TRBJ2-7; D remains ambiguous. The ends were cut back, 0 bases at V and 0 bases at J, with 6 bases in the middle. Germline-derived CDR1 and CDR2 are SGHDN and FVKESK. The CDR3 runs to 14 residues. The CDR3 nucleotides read TGTGCCAGCAGCCAAGACGGTCACTCCTACGAGCAGTACTTC. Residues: CASSQDGHSYEQYF.

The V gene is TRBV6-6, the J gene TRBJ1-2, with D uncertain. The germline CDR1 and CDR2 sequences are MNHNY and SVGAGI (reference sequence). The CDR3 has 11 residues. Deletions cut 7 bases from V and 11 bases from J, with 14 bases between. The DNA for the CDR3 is TGTGCCAGCACCGACTGGGCAGAGTACACCTTC. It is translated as CASTDWAEYTF.

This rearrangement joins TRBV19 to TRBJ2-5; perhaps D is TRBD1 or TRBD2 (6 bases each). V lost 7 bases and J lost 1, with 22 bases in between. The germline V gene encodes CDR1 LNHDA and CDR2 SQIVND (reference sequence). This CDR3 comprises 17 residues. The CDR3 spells CASNGPYGGQTQETQYF. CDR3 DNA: TGTGCCAGTAATGGGCCATACGGGGGACAAACCCAAGAGACCCAGTACTTC.

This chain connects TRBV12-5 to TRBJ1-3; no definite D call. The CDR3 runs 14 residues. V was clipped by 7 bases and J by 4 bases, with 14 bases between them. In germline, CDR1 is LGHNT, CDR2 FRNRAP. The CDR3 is CASASSPGGNTIYF. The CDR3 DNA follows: TGTGCTAGTGCCTCTTCACCTGGAGGAAACACCATATATTTT.

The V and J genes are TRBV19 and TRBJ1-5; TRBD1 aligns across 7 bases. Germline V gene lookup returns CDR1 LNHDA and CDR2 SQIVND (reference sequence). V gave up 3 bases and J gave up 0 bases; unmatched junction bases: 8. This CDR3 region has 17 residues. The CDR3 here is CASSIYGTENSNQPQHF. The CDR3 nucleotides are TGTGCCAGTAGTATTTACGGGACAGAGAATAGCAATCAGCCCCAGCATTTT.

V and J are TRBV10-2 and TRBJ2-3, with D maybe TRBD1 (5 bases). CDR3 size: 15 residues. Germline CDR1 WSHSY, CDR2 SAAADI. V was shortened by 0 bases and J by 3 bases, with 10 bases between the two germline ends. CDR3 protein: CASSESPGMTDTQYF. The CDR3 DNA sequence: TGCGCCAGCAGTGAGTCTCCAGGGATGACAGATACGCAGTATTTT.

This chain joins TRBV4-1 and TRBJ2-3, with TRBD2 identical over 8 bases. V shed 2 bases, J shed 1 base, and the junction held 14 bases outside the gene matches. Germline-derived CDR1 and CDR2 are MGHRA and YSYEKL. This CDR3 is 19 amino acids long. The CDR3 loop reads CASSQLRGLAAAGTDTQYF. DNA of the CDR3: TGCGCCAGCAGCCAACTCCGTGGACTAGCTGCCGCGGGCACAGATACGCAGTATTTT.

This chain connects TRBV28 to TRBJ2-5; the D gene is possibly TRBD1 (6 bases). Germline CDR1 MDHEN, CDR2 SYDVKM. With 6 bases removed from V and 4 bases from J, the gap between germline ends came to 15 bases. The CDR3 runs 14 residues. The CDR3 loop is CASRAQGGGETQYF. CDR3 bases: TGTGCCAGCAGGGCACAGGGTGGCGGAGAGACCCAGTACTTC. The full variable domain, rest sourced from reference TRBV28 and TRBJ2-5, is DVKVTQSSRYLVKRTGEKVFLECVQDMDHENMFWYRQDPGLGLRLIYFSYDVKMKEKGDIPEGYSVSREKKERFSLILESASTNQTSMYLCASRAQGGGETQYFGPGTRLLVL.

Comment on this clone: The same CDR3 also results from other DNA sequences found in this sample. For the CDR3, the DNA is TGTGCCAGCAGCGGGCGGGGGTACCAAGAGACCCAGTACTTC. Translating it yields CASSGRGYQETQYF. The genes are TRBV21-1 and TRBJ2-5; TRBD2 is the table's D call, not checked against the DNA. TRBV21-1 represents a pseudogene. The CDR3 sequence is 14 residues long.

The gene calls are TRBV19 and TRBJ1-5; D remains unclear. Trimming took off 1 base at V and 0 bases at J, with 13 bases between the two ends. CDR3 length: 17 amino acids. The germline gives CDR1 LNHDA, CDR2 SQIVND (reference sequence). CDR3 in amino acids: CASSIGGPAYSNQPQHF. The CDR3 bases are TGTGCCAGTAGTATAGGCGGCCCGGCCTATAGCAATCAGCCCCAGCATTTT.

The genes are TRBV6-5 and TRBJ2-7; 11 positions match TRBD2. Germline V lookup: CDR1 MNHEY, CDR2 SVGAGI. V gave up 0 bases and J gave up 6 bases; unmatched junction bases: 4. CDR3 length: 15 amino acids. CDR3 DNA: TGTGCCAGCAGTTACTCGAAGACTAGCGGGACCGAGCAGTACTTC. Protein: CASSYSKTSGTEQYF.

CDR3 bases: TGTGCCAGCAGCGGGCGAGACAGGGGGCTGATCAATGAGCAGTTCTTC. Translated, it gives CASSGRDRGLINEQFF. The J gene is TRBJ2-1, the V gene TRBV5-6; 10 bases fit TRBD1. J lost 6 bases, V lost 4 bases, and 10 bases had no gene match. In germline, CDR1 is SGHDT, CDR2 YYEEEE. The CDR3 loop spans 16 amino acids.

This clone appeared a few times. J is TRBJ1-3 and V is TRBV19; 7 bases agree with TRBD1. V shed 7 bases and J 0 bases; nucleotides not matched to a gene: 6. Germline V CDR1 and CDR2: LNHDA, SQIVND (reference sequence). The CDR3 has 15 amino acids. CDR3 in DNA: TGTGCCAGTACCAGGGGGGAAAGCTCTGGAAACACCATATATTTT. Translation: CASTRGESSGNTIYF.

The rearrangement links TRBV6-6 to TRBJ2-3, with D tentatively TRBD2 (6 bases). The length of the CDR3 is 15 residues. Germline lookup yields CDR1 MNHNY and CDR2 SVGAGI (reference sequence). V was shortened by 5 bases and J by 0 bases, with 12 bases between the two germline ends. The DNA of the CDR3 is TGTGCCAGCAGTCTGCGGGCGGGGAGCACAGATACGCAGTATTTT. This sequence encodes CASSLRAGSTDTQYF.

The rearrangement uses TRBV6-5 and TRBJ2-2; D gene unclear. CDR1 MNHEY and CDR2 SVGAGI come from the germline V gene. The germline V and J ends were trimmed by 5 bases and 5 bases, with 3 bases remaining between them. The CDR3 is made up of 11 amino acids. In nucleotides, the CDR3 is TGTGCCAGCAGTCTAACCGGGGAGCTGTTTTTT. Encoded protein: CASSLTGELFF.

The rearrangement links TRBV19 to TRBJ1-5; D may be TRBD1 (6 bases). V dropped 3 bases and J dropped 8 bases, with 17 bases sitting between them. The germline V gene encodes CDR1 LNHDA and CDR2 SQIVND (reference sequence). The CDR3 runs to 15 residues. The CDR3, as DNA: TGTGCCAGTAGTATTGGTAGGGGGGACCGGGAGCCCCAGCATTTT. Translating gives CASSIGRGDREPQHF.

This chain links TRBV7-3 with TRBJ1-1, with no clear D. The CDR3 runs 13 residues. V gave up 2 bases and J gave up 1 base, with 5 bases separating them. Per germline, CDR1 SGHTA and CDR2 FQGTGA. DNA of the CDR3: TGTGCCAGCAGCTTACAGGAGAACACTGAAGCTTTCTTT. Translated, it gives CASSLQENTEAFF.

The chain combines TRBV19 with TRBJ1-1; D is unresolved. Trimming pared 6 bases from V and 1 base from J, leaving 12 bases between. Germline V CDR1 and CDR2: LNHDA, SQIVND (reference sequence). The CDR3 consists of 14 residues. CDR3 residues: CASSLLAGNTEAFF. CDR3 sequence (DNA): TGTGCCAGTAGCCTCTTGGCGGGGAACACTGAAGCTTTCTTT.

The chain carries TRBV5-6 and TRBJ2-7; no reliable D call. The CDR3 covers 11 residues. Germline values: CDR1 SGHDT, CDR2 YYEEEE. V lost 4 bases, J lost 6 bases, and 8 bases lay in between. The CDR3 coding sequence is TGTGCCAGCAGCCGGGTTGGCGAGCAGTACTTC. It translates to CASSRVGEQYF.

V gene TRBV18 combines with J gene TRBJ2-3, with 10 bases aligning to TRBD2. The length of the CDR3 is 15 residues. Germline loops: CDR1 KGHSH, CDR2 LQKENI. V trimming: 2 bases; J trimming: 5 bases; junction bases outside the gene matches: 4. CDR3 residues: CASSPSGGAKDTQYF. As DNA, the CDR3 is TGTGCCAGCTCACCAAGCGGGGGGGCGAAAGATACGCAGTATTTT.

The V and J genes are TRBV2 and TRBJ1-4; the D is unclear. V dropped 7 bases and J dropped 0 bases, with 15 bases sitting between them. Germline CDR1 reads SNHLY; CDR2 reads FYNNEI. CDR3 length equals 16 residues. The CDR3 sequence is CASNPTGPPTNEKLFF. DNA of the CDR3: TGTGCCAGCAACCCCACCGGCCCTCCAACTAATGAAAAACTGTTTTTT.

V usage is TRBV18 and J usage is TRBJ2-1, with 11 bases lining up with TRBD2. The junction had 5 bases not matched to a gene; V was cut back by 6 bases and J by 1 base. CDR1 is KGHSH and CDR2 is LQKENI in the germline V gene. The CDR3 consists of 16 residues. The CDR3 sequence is CASSPLAGGSYNEQFF. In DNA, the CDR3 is TGTGCCAGCTCCCCTTTAGCGGGGGGGTCCTACAATGAGCAGTTCTTC.

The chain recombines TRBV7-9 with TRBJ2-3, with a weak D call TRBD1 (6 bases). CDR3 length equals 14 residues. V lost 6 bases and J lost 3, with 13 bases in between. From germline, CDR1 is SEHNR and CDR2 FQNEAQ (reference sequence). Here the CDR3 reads CASSVQGLTDTQYF. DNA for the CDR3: TGTGCCAGCAGTGTACAGGGTTTAACAGATACGCAGTATTTT.

This CDR3 is CASSARLEGEQFF. The CDR3 DNA reads as TGTGCCAGCAGCGCCCGACTAGAGGGTGAGCAGTTCTTC. The chain couples TRBV5-6 to TRBJ2-1, with D perhaps TRBD2 (6 bases). Germline V gene data show CDR1 as SGHDT and CDR2 as YYEEEE. Trimming shortened V by 4 bases and J by 9 bases, and 14 bases separated the two germline ends. This CDR3 has 13 residues.

In DNA, the CDR3 is TGTGCAGGCGCTACCTACCTCGAGCAGTACTTC. Residues: CAGATYLEQYF. The V gene is TRBV12-2, the J gene TRBJ2-5. The tail of the sequence fits TRBJ2-7 better, so the J call may be wrong. TRBV12-2 has pseudogene status. CDR3 length: 11 amino acids.

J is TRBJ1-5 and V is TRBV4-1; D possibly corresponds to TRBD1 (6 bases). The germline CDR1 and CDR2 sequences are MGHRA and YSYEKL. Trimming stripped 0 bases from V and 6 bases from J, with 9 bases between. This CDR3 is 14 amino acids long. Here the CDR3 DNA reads TGCGCCAGCAGCCAAGATCCAGGGGTTCAGCCCCAGCATTTT. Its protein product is CASSQDPGVQPQHF.

CDR3 sequence: CASSESPYTEAFF. The CDR3 nucleotides are TGCGCCAGCAGTGAGTCGCCGTACACTGAAGCTTTCTTT. The V and J genes are TRBV10-1 and TRBJ1-1; no reliable D call. Trimming removed 0 bases from V and 3 bases from J, with 5 bases in between. CDR3 length: 13 amino acids. The germline gives CDR1 WNHNN, CDR2 SYGVQD (reference sequence).